These T cell receptor beta chains were read from a single sample in a study of blood T cell repertoires in COVID-19. Profiling relied on immunoSEQ multiplex PCR, and the TCRdb table lists in-frame clones only, not all of them. The sample carries some 85,000 clones, 80% to 90% recorded once. The sample taken for sequencing was peripheral blood. The receptors were gathered from a man aged 50 or older with acute or convalescent COVID-19. The CDR3 runs from the conserved cysteine through the conserved F or W. The order of the fields is clone size, V gene, J gene, D gene, CDR3 protein, CDR3 DNA. D genes are given only for firm matches. Size is stated for part of the rows, as once, few or many counts, or as a class when the clone is expanded.

>NA|TRBV3-1/TRBV3-2|TRBJ2-6|TRBD2
CASSQSAREGSGANVLTF
TGTGCCAGCAGCCAATCGGCGCGGGAGGGATCTGGGGCCAACGTCCTGACTTTC
>NA|TRBV27|TRBJ2-4|TRBD1
CASSPTGDGIQYF
TGTGCCAGCAGTCCGACAGGGGATGGCATTCAGTACTTC
>few|TRBV4-1|TRBJ1-2|NA
CASSQDREGHYGYTF
TGCGCCAGCAGCCAAGATCGGGAGGGGCACTATGGCTACACCTTC
>NA|TRBV11-2|TRBJ2-2|NA
CASSLDPGGELFF
TGTGCCAGCAGCTTAGACCCGGGCGGGGAGCTGTTTTTT
>NA|TRBV5-1|TRBJ1-6|NA
CASSLRVLDYNSPLHF
TGCGCCAGCAGCTTACGGGTGCTAGACTATAATTCACCCCTCCACTTT
>NA|TRBV2|TRBJ2-5|TRBD2
CASMRLAGVETQYF
TGTGCCAGCATGAGACTAGCGGGGGTAGAGACCCAGTACTTC
>NA|TRBV10-3|TRBJ1-2|TRBD1
CAIRGIEQGASGYGYTF
TGTGCCATCAGGGGGATTGAACAGGGGGCTTCCGGCTATGGCTACACCTTC
>NA|TRBV18|TRBJ2-3|NA
CASSPRAGISPAQYF
TGTGCCAGCTCACCACGGGCAGGGATTTCCCCTGCGCAGTATTTT
>few|TRBV7-2|TRBJ2-1|NA
CASSLGGVNHEQFF
TGTGCCAGCAGCTTAGGGGGAGTTAATCATGAGCAGTTCTTC
>NA|TRBV19|TRBJ1-4|NA
CASSINSGKGEKLFF
TGTGCCAGTAGTATTAATTCAGGGAAAGGGGAAAAACTGTTTTTT
>NA|TRBV27|TRBJ2-1|TRBD2
CASSLTSGGAAVEFF
TGTGCCAGCAGCCTCACTAGCGGGGGGGCAGCGGTGGAGTTCTTC
>NA|TRBV5-1|TRBJ2-1|NA
CASSQGGLNEQFF
TGCGCCAGCAGCCAGGGGGGCCTCAATGAGCAGTTCTTC
>NA|TRBV2|TRBJ1-2|NA
CASRLGGAGYTF
TGTGCCAGCAGGCTAGGGGGGGCTGGCTACACCTTC
>NA|TRBV9|TRBJ1-6|NA
CASSLLGVNSPLHF
TGTGCCAGCAGCTTACTCGGGGTTAATTCACCCCTCCACTTT
>NA|TRBV30|TRBJ1-5|NA
CAWSEGGLAQPQHF
TGTGCCTGGAGTGAGGGGGGGCTCGCTCAGCCCCAGCATTTT
>NA|TRBV2|TRBJ1-1|TRBD1
CASSLDRVNTEAFF
TGTGCCAGCAGTCTTGACAGGGTGAACACTGAAGCTTTCTTT
>NA|TRBV4-2|TRBJ2-1|TRBD2
CASSQDIAGAGAGFF
TGTGCCAGCAGCCAAGATATAGCGGGGGCCGGGGCAGGGTTCTTC
>NA|TRBV28|TRBJ1-2|NA
CASSLPPGQGGYGYTF
TGTGCCAGCAGTTTACCTCCGGGTCAGGGTGGTTATGGCTACACCTTC
>few|TRBV7-9|TRBJ2-7|NA
CASRPERTYEQYF
TGTGCCAGCAGACCTGAGCGGACCTACGAGCAGTACTTC
>NA|TRBV19|TRBJ1-5|NA
CASSPGGLQNVNQPQHF
TGTGCCAGTAGTCCGGGCGGGTTACAGAACGTAAATCAGCCCCAGCATTTT
>NA|TRBV11-2|TRBJ2-2|TRBD2
CASSALAGAINTGELFF
TGTGCCAGCAGCGCCTTAGCGGGGGCGATAAACACCGGGGAGCTGTTTTTT
>NA|TRBV7-8|TRBJ2-5|NA
CASSLGRAGPETQYF
TGTGCCAGCAGCTTAGGACGAGCAGGGCCAGAGACCCAGTACTTC
>NA|TRBV29-1|TRBJ2-2|TRBD1
CSVRTGKNTGELFF
TGCAGCGTGAGGACAGGGAAGAACACCGGGGAGCTGTTTTTT
>NA|TRBV5-5|TRBJ1-1|TRBD1
CASSQGQGTPLNEAFF
TGTGCCAGCAGCCAGGGACAGGGGACCCCACTTAATGAAGCTTTCTTT
>NA|TRBV15|TRBJ2-1|NA
CATSRETGSYNEQFF
TGTGCCACCAGCAGAGAAACAGGCTCCTACAATGAGCAGTTCTTC
>NA|TRBV20-1|TRBJ1-3|NA
CSARYGNTIYF
TGCAGTGCTAGATATGGAAACACCATATATTTT